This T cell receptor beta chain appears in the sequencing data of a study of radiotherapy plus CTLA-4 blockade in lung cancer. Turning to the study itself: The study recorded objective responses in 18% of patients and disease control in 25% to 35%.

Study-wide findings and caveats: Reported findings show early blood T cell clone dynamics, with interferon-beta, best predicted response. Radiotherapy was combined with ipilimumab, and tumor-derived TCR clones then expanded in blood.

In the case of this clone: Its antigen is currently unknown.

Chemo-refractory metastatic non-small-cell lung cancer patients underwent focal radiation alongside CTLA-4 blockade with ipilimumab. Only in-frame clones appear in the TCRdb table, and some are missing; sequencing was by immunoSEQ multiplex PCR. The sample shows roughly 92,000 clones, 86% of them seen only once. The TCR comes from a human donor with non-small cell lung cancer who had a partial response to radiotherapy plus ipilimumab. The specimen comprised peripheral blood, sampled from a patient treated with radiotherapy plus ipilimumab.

The chain's CDR3 is CASSPRPGDTEAFF. CDR3 bases: TGTGCCAGCAGCCCCCGTCCGGGGGACACTGAAGCTTTCTTT. The J gene is TRBJ1-1, the V gene TRBV7-2; TRBD1 might be the D (5 bases). V was cut by 5 bases and J by 3 bases, with 13 bases left in between. This CDR3 has 14 amino acids. Per germline, CDR1 SGHTA and CDR2 FQGNSA.